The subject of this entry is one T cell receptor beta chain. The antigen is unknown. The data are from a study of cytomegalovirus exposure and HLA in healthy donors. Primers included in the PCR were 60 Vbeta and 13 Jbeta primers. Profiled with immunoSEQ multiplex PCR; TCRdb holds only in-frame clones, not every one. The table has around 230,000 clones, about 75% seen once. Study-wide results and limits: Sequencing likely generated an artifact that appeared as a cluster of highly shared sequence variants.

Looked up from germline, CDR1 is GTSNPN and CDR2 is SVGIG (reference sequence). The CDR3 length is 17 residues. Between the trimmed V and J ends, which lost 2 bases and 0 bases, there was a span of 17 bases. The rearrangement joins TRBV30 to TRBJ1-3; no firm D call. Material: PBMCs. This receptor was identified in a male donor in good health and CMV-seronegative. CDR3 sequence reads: CAWSFGKLLYSGNTIYF. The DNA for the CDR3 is TGTGCCTGGAGTTTTGGCAAACTACTTTACTCTGGAAACACCATATATTTT.